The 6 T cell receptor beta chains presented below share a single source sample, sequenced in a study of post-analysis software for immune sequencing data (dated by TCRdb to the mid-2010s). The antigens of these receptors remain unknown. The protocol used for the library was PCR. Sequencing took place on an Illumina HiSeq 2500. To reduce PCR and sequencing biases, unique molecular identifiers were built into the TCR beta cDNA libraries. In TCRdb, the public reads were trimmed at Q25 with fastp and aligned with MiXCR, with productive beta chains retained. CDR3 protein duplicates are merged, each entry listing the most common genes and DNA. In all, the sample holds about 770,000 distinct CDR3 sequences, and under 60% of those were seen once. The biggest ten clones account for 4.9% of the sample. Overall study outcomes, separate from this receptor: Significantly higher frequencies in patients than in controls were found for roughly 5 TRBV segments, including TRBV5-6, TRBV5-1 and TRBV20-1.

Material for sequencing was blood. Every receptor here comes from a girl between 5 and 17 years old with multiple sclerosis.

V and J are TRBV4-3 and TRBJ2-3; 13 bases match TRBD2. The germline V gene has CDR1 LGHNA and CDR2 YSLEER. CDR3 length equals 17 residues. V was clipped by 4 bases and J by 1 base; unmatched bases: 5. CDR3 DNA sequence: TGCGCCAGCAGCCGGACTAGCGGGAGCTCGGGCACAGATACGCAGTATTTT. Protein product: CASSRTSGSSGTDTQYF.

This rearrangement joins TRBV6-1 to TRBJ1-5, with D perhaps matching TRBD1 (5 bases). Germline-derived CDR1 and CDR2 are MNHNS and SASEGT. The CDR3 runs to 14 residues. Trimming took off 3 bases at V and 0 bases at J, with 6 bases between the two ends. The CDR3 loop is CASSDGHSNQPQHF. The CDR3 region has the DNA TGTGCCAGCAGTGACGGACATAGCAATCAGCCCCAGCATTTT.

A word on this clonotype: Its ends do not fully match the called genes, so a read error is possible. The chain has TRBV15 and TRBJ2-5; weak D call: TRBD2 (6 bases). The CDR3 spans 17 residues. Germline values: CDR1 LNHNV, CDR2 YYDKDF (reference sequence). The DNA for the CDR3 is TGCGCCACCAGCTCCATTCCCGCCGGAGGGAAGGGTGAGACCCAGTACTTC. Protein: CATSSIPAGGKGETQYF. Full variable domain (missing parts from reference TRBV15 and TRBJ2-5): DAMVIQNPRYQVTQFGKPVTLSCSQTLNHNVMYWYQQKSSQAPKLLFHYYDKDFNNEADTPDNFQSRRPNTSFCFLDIRSPGLGDTAMYLCATSSIPAGGKGETQYFGPGTRLLVL.

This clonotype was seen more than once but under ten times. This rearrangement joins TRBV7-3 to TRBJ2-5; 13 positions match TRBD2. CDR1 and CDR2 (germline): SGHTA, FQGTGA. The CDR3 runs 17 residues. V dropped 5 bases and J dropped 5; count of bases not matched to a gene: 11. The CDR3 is CASSAMAGLAGLETQYF. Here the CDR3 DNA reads TGTGCCAGCAGCGCAATGGCGGGACTAGCGGGATTGGAGACCCAGTACTTC.

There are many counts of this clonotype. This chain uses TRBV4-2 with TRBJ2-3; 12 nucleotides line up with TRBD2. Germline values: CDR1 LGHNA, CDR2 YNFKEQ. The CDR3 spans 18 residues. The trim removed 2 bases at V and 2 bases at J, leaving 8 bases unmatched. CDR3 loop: CASSQQPTSGSLTDTQYF. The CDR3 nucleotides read TGTGCCAGCAGCCAACAACCGACTAGCGGGAGTCTCACAGATACGCAGTATTTT.

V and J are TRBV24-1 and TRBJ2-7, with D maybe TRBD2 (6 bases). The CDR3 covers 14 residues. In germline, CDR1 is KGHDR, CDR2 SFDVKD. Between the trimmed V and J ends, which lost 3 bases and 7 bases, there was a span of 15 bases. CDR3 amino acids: CATSDMDGSREQYF. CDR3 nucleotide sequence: TGTGCCACCAGTGATATGGACGGGAGCCGGGAGCAGTACTTC.